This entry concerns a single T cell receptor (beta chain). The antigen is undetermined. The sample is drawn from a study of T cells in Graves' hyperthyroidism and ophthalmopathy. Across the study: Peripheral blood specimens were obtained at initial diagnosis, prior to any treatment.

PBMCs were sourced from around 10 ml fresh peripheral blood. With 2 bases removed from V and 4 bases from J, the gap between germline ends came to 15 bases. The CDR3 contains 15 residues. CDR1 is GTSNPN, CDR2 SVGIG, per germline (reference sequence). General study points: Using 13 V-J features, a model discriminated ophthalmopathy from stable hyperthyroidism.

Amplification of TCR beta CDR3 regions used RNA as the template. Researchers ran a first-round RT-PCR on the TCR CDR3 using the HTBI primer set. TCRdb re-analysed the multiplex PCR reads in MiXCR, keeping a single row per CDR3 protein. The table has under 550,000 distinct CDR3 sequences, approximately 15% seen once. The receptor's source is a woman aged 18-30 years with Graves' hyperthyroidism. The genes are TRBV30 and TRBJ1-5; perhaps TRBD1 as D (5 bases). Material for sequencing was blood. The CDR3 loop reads CAWSWGGGINQPQHF. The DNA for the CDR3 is TGTGCCTGGAGTTGGGGGGGGGGTATTAATCAGCCCCAGCATTTT.